The 7 T cell receptor beta chains reported below all come from one sample, sequenced in a study of blood T cell repertoires in COVID-19. Using immunoSEQ multiplex PCR, the repertoire was profiled, and TCRdb retains in-frame clones only, with some absent. The sample carries some 180,000 clones, more than 70% recorded once. Specimen: peripheral blood. These receptors originate from a man aged 50 to 60 who had recovered from COVID-19.

The rearrangement uses TRBV19 and TRBJ2-4, with a possible D match to TRBD1 (5 bases). CDR3 length: 15 amino acids. V lost 6 bases and J lost 1, with 13 bases in between. Germline V lookup: CDR1 LNHDA, CDR2 SQIVND (reference sequence). This chain's CDR3 is CASSLGLGAKNIQYF. Written as DNA, the CDR3 is TGTGCCAGTAGCCTGGGGCTGGGGGCCAAAAACATTCAGTACTTC.

In the case of this clone: The junction departs from the called germline gene at one end, perhaps through a read error. This sequence joins TRBV6-2 or TRBV6-3 and TRBJ1-1; the D gene is possibly TRBD1 (5 bases). The CDR3 loop spans 13 amino acids. Germline CDR1 and CDR2: MNHEY and SVGEGT. Here the CDR3 reads CASSYSKGDLGLF. DNA of the CDR3: TGTGCCAGCAGTTACTCGAAAGGGGACTTAGGGCTCTTT.

In its sample, this clone was seen once. This chain uses TRBV7-2 with TRBJ2-7; 9 bases match TRBD2. The CDR3 is 16 residues long. J was trimmed by 6 bases and V by 1 base; bases with no gene match: 10. The germline CDR1 and CDR2 sequences are SGHTA and FQGNSA. CDR3 bases: TGTGCCAGCAGCTTAGTTTCGGCTAGCGGGACGGGCGAGCAGTACTTC. Its protein is CASSLVSASGTGEQYF.

This CDR3 is CASSLTGHETQYF. In nucleotides, the CDR3 is TGTGCCAGCAGTTTGACAGGGCACGAGACCCAGTACTTC. The chain combines TRBV27 with TRBJ2-5, with 7 bases fitting TRBD1. Germline CDR1 is MNHEY and CDR2 is SMNVEV (reference sequence). The CDR3 spans 13 residues. The V gene end was trimmed by 3 bases and the J gene end by 5 bases; junction bases not matched to a gene: 3.

The chain couples TRBV6-6 to TRBJ2-3; 14 nucleotides align to TRBD2. The ends lost 6 bases at V and 9 bases at J; junction bases unmatched: 5. CDR1 and CDR2 from the germline V gene are MNHNY and SVGAGI (reference sequence). CDR3 length: 14 amino acids. This chain's CDR3 is CASRSGLAGDTQYF. CDR3 bases: TGTGCCAGCAGATCGGGACTAGCGGGAGACACGCAGTATTTT.

This clone has only one observation. The chain has TRBV6-5 and TRBJ1-1; D remains unclear. The ends were cut back, 7 bases at V and 0 bases at J, with 15 bases in the middle. The CDR3 totals 15 residues. Germline loops: CDR1 MNHEY, CDR2 SVGAGI. As DNA, the CDR3 is TGTGCCAGCACCCCACTGACAAACATGAACACTGAAGCTTTCTTT. It codes for CASTPLTNMNTEAFF.

V usage is TRBV30 and J usage is TRBJ1-4; tentative D call: TRBD1 (6 bases). The V end was cut by 0 bases, the J end by 7 bases, with 18 bases between. Per the germline V gene, CDR1 is GTSNPN and CDR2 is SVGIG (reference sequence). The CDR3 totals 16 residues. The CDR3 coding sequence is TGTGCCTGGAGTGTGGGACAACTTTGGCGAGGTGAAAAACTGTTTTTT. Translation gives CAWSVGQLWRGEKLFF.